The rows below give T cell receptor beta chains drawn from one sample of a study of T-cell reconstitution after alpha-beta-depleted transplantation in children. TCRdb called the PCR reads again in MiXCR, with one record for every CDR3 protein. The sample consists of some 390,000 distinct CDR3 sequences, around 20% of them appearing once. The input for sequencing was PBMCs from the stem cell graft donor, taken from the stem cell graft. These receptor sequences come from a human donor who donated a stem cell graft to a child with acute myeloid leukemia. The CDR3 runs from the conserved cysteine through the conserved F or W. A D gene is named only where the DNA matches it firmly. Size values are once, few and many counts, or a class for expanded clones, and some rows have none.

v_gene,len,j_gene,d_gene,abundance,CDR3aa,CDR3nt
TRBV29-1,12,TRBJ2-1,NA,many,CSVSQDYNEQFF,TGCAGCGTTAGCCAGGACTACAATGAGCAGTTCTTC
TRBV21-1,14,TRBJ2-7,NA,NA,CASSTRTASYEQYF,TGTGCCAGCAGCACTAGGACAGCCTCCTACGAGCAGTACTTC
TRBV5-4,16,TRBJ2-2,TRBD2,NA,CASSFKRELSGGELFF,TGTGCCAGCAGCTTCAAGCGGGAGCTCTCGGGCGGGGAGCTGTTTTTT
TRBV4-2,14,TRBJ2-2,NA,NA,CASSQETNSGELFF,TGTGCCAGCAGCCAGGAGACTAACTCCGGGGAGCTGTTTTTT
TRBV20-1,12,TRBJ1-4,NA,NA,CSARGTNEKLFF,TGCAGTGCTAGGGGGACTAATGAAAAACTGTTTTTT
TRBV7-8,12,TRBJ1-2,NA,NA,CASSPGDNRVNF,TGTGCCAGCAGCCCAGGGGATAATCGCGTGAACTTC
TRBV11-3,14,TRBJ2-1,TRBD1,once,CASSSLQGNNEQFF,TGTGCCAGCAGCTCCCTACAGGGGAACAATGAGCAGTTCTTC
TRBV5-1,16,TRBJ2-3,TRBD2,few,CASRHGLAGAIDTQYF,TGCGCCAGCAGACATGGACTAGCGGGAGCAATAGATACGCAGTATTTT
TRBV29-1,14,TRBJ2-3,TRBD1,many,CSAAGQDVKDTQYF,TGCAGCGCGGCGGGACAGGACGTAAAGGATACGCAGTATTTT
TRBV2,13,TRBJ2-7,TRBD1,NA,CASNRDRYYEQYF,TGTGCCAGCAACCGGGACAGATACTACGAGCAGTACTTC
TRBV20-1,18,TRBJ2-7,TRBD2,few,CSARQGSGSGRMGSEQYF,TGCAGTGCTAGACAAGGCTCAGGGAGCGGGAGAATGGGTAGCGAGCAGTACTTC
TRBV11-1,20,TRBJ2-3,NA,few,CASTNGPGGPGVYWTDTQYF,TGTGCCAGCACCAACGGACCAGGGGGGCCCGGAGTCTACTGGACAGATACGCAGTATTTT
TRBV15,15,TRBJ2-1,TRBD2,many,CATSRGTSGSNEQFF,TGTGCCACCAGCAGAGGGACTAGCGGGAGCAATGAGCAGTTCTTC
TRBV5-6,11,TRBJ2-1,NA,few,CASTLLNEQFF,TGTGCCAGCACCCTTCTCAATGAGCAGTTCTTC
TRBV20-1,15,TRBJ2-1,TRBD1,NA,CSARDGTVGNNEQFF,TGCAGTGCTAGAGATGGGACAGTTGGGAACAATGAGCAGTTCTTC